This T cell receptor beta chain derives from a study of vaccination effects on CD4 cells after COVID-19. Study-level results: The study, lacking early post-infection timepoints, had few convalescent patients. Marked clonal contraction of both clone types appeared late after vaccination.

Viral peptide pools were used in the ViraFEST assay to expand antigen-specific CD4+ T cells, and sequencing came afterward. Cells that had been cultured for less than eleven days were the source of isolated CD4+ T cells. SARS-CoV-2 infected the person between March and December 2020, as confirmed by PCR. Roughly 2.1 million PBMC were seeded per well and grown in the presence of approximately 9.5 IU/ml IL-2 and 8.5 to 10 ug/ml peptides. Cultures had half their medium replaced with IL-2 medium on days 3 and 7. Here immunoSEQ multiplex PCR was the method, and the copy in TCRdb shows in-frame clones only, minus some. The table records around 30,000 clones, 77% of them present only once. Notes on this clone: Its antigen is as yet unknown.

This sequence was found in a human donor who had a prior SARS-CoV-2 infection. The source was CD4+ T cells from PBMCs cultured with HCoV-NL63 spike peptides, collected before COVID-19 vaccination.

The CDR3 protein is CSASGPDTQYF. As DNA, the CDR3 is TGCAGTGCTAGCGGACCAGATACGCAGTATTTT. V gene TRBV20-1 combines with J gene TRBJ2-3, with D unresolved. The CDR3 is 11 residues long. V dropped 3 bases and J dropped 4 bases, with 5 bases sitting between them. From germline, CDR1 is DFQATT and CDR2 SNEGSKA (reference sequence).